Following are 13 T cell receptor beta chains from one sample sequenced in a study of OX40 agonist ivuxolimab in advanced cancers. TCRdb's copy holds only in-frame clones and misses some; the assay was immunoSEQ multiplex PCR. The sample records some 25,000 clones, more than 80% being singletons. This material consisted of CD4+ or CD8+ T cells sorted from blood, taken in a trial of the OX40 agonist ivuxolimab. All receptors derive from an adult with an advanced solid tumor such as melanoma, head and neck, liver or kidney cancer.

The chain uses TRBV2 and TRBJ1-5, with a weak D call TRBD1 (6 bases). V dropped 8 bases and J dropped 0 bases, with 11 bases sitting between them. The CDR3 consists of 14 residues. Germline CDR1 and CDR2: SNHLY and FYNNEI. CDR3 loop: CASAQGYSNQPQHF. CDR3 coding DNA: TGTGCCAGCGCCCAGGGGTATAGCAATCAGCCCCAGCATTTT.

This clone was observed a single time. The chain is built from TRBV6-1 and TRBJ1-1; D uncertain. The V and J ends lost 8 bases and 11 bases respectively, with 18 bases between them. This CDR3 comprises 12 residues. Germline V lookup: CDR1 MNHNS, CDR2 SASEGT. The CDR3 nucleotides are TGTGCCAGCTGGAGAAACCGGGTGGCTGCTTTCTTT. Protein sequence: CASWRNRVAAFF.

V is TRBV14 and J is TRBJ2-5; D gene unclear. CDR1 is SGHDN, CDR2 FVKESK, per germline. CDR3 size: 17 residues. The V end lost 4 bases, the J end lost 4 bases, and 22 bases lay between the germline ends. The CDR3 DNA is TGTGCCAGCAGCCGTCCCCCCCTCCTTACCAGTGGAGAGACCCAGTACTTC. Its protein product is CASSRPPLLTSGETQYF.

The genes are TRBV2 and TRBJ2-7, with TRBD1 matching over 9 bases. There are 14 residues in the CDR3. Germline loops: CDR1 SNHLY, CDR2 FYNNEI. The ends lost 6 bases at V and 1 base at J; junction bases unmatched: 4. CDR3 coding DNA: TGTGCCAGCAGCCCCGGACAGGGGTCCTACGAGCAGTACTTC. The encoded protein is CASSPGQGSYEQYF.

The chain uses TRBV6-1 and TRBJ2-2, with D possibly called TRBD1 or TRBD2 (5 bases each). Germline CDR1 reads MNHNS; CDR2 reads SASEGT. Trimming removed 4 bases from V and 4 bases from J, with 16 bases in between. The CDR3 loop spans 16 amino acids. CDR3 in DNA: TGTGCCAGCAGTGCAAACCGGGACCGAACCACCGGGGAGCTGTTTTTT. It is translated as CASSANRDRTTGELFF.

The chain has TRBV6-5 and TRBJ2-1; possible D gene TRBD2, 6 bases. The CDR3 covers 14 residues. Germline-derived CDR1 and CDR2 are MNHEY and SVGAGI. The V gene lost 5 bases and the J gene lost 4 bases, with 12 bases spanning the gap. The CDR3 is CASSAGRGYNEQFF. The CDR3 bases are TGTGCCAGCAGTGCGGGCCGGGGGTACAATGAGCAGTTCTTC.

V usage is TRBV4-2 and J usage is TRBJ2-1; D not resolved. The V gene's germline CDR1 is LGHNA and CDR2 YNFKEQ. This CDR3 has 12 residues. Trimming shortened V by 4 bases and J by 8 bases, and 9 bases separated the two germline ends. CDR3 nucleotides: TGTGCCAGCAGCCGACGTAGGGATGAGCAGTTCTTC. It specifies CASSRRRDEQFF.

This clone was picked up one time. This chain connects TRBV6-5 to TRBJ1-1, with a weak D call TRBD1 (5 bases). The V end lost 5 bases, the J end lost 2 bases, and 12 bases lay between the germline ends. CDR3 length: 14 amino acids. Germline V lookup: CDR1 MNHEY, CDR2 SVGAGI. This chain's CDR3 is CASSLQGYNTEAFF. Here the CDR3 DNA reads TGTGCCAGCAGTCTCCAGGGTTATAACACTGAAGCTTTCTTT.

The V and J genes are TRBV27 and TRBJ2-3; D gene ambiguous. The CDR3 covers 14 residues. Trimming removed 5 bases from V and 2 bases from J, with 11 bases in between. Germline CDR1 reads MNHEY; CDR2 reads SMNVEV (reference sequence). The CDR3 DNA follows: TGTGCCAGCAGTCCAATGGGTACCACAGATACGCAGTATTTT. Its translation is CASSPMGTTDTQYF.

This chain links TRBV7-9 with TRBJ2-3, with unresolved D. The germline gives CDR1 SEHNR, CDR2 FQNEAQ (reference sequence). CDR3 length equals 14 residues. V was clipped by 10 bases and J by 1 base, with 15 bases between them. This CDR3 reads CAIRDFKGTDTQYF. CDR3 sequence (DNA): TGTGCCATTCGAGACTTTAAAGGCACAGATACGCAGTATTTT. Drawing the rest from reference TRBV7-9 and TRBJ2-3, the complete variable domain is DTGVSQNPRHKITKRGQNVTFRCDPISEHNRLYWYRQTLGQGPEFLTYFQNEAQLEKSRLLSDRFSAERPKGSFSTLEIQRTEQGDSAMYLCAIRDFKGTDTQYFGPGTRLTVL.

The CDR3 loop reads CASSYFPNTEAFF. CDR3 nucleotide sequence: TGTGCCAGCAGTTACTTCCCGAACACTGAAGCTTTCTTT. The V call is TRBV6-6, the J call TRBJ1-1, with unresolved D. The CDR3 length is 13 residues. Trimming left V 1 base short and J 1 base short, with 4 bases between. In germline, CDR1 is MNHNY, CDR2 SVGAGI (reference sequence).

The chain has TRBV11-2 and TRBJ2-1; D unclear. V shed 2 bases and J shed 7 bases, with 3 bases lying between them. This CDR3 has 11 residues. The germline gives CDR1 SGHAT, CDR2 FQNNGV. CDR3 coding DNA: TGTGCCAGCAGCTTATTTAATGAGCAGTTCTTC. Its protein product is CASSLFNEQFF. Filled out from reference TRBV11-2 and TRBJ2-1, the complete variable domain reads EAGVAQSPRYKIIEKRQSVAFWCNPISGHATLYWYQQILGQGPKLLIQFQNNGVVDDSQLPKDRFSAERLKGVDSTLKIQPAKLEDSAVYLCASSLFNEQFFGPGTRLTVL.

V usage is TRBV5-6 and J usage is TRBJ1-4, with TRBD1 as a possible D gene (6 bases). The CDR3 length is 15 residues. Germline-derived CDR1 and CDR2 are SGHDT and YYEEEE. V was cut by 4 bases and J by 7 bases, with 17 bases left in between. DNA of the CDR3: TGTGCCAGCAGCACGTGGGGGGGGCAAGGTGAAAAACTGTTTTTT. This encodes CASSTWGGQGEKLFF.